Listed below are T cell receptor beta chains from one sample, sequenced in a study of blood T cells in healthy people across ages. TCRdb reanalysed the 5' RACE reads using MiXCR and keeps one entry per CDR3 protein. This table holds around 1,500,000 distinct CDR3 sequences, 42% found once. Specimen: blood. Receptors originate from a woman younger than 30 in good health. CDR3s include the opening cysteine and the closing phenylalanine or tryptophan. The order of the fields is V gene, clone size, D gene, J gene, CDR3 DNA, CDR3 protein. The D gene is left open where the match is weak. Clone size is stated in some rows and not others, as once, few, many or a class when expanded.

v_call: TRBV6-5
clone_size: -
d_call: -
j_call: TRBJ2-5
cdr3_nt: TGTGCCAGCAGGGCTTCAGGACAGCCCCTAGGGGAGCAGTACTTC
cdr3_aa: CASRASGQPLGEQYF

v_call: TRBV2
clone_size: -
d_call: TRBD1
j_call: TRBJ1-1
cdr3_nt: TGTGCCAGCAGTAGTCCAGGGGGCGGGAACACTGAAGCTTTCTTT
cdr3_aa: CASSSPGGGNTEAFF

v_call: TRBV3-1
clone_size: -
d_call: TRBD2
j_call: TRBJ2-7
cdr3_nt: TGTGCCAGCAGCCACGGTGGTAGCGGGAGAGGGGCCTACAATGAGCAGTACTTC
cdr3_aa: CASSHGGSGRGAYNEQYF

v_call: TRBV11-3
clone_size: -
d_call: TRBD2
j_call: TRBJ2-3
cdr3_nt: TGTGCCAGCAGCCGTGACTCCCCAGCGGGATACACAGATACGCAGTATTTT
cdr3_aa: CASSRDSPAGYTDTQYF

v_call: TRBV20-1
clone_size: -
d_call: TRBD1
j_call: TRBJ1-1
cdr3_nt: TGCAGTGCTAGGAATCAGGGGGGAACTGAAGCTTTCTTT
cdr3_aa: CSARNQGGTEAFF

v_call: TRBV6-5
clone_size: few
d_call: TRBD2
j_call: TRBJ2-7
cdr3_nt: TGTGCCAGCTGGACTCAAACTAGCGGGGGTTACGAGCAGTACTTC
cdr3_aa: CASWTQTSGGYEQYF

v_call: TRBV5-1
clone_size: few
d_call: TRBD1
j_call: TRBJ2-1
cdr3_nt: TGCGCCAGCAGCCCGGGGACAGGGTCCTACTCCTACAATGAGCAGTTCTTC
cdr3_aa: CASSPGTGSYSYNEQFF

v_call: TRBV29-1
clone_size: many
d_call: -
j_call: TRBJ2-3
cdr3_nt: TGCAGCGCTCGGGGTGGTGTCAACACAGATACGCAGTATTTT
cdr3_aa: CSARGGVNTDTQYF

v_call: TRBV6-6
clone_size: -
d_call: TRBD1
j_call: TRBJ2-4
cdr3_nt: TGTGCCAGCAGCTCCCGGACAGGGGGTTTAGTAAACATTCAGTACTTC
cdr3_aa: CASSSRTGGLVNIQYF

v_call: TRBV18
clone_size: -
d_call: -
j_call: TRBJ1-1
cdr3_nt: TGTGCCAGCTCACCGATACAGGGAATGACTGAAGCTTTCTTT
cdr3_aa: CASSPIQGMTEAFF

v_call: TRBV10-3
clone_size: few
d_call: -
j_call: TRBJ2-7
cdr3_nt: TGTGCCATCAGTGAAGATACAGGGACCTACAATGAGCAGTACTTC
cdr3_aa: CAISEDTGTYNEQYF

v_call: TRBV18
clone_size: -
d_call: TRBD1
j_call: TRBJ2-3
cdr3_nt: TGTGCCAGCTCACTCGGACAGGGTGGTTTCACAGATACGCAGTATTTT
cdr3_aa: CASSLGQGGFTDTQYF

v_call: TRBV7-9
clone_size: few
d_call: TRBD2
j_call: TRBJ2-7
cdr3_nt: TGTGCCAGCAGCTTCTACCGGACTAGCGGGAGTCTCCCAAACGAGCAGTACTTC
cdr3_aa: CASSFYRTSGSLPNEQYF

v_call: TRBV18
clone_size: few
d_call: -
j_call: TRBJ1-1
cdr3_nt: TGTGCCAGCTCACCTCGCGGGGACGGCACTGAAGCTTTCTTT
cdr3_aa: CASSPRGDGTEAFF

v_call: TRBV20-1
clone_size: few
d_call: TRBD1
j_call: TRBJ2-2
cdr3_nt: TGCAGTGCTAGAGATTGGGGGACAGGGTCAACCGGGGAGCTGTTTTTT
cdr3_aa: CSARDWGTGSTGELFF

v_call: TRBV20-1
clone_size: -
d_call: -
j_call: TRBJ1-5
cdr3_nt: TGCAGCTTCCGGGGGGACACGGATCAGCCCCAGCATTTT
cdr3_aa: CSFRGDTDQPQHF

v_call: TRBV6-5
clone_size: -
d_call: -
j_call: TRBJ1-2
cdr3_nt: TGTGCCAGCGGTTACTCGATAGGACAGCCAGTATATGGCTACACCTTC
cdr3_aa: CASGYSIGQPVYGYTF

v_call: TRBV20-1
clone_size: -
d_call: -
j_call: TRBJ1-5
cdr3_nt: TGCAGTGCCCTAGATTGGGGTAGCAATCAGCCCCAGCATTTT
cdr3_aa: CSALDWGSNQPQHF

v_call: TRBV12-3/TRBV12-4
clone_size: few
d_call: -
j_call: TRBJ2-4
cdr3_nt: TGTGCCAGCAGTTCGGTTAGTGACAAGCAGTACTTC
cdr3_aa: CASSSVSDKQYF

v_call: TRBV6-1
clone_size: few
d_call: TRBD1
j_call: TRBJ1-5
cdr3_nt: TGTGCCAGCAGTGGGACAGGTTTGGGGAATCAGCCCCAGCATTTT
cdr3_aa: CASSGTGLGNQPQHF

v_call: TRBV6-6
clone_size: -
d_call: TRBD1
j_call: TRBJ2-5
cdr3_nt: TGTGCCAGCAGTTACTTACCTTGGACAGGGGAGGCAGAGACCCAGTACTTC
cdr3_aa: CASSYLPWTGEAETQYF

v_call: TRBV12-5
clone_size: -
d_call: TRBD1
j_call: TRBJ2-1
cdr3_nt: TGTGCTAGTGTCCCGGGACAGACCTACAATGAGCAGTTCTTC
cdr3_aa: CASVPGQTYNEQFF

v_call: TRBV6-5
clone_size: many
d_call: TRBD1
j_call: TRBJ2-7
cdr3_nt: TGCGCCAGCAGCCGTGGACAGGGGAGCTACGAGCAGTACTTC
cdr3_aa: CASSRGQGSYEQYF

v_call: TRBV4-1
clone_size: few
d_call: TRBD2
j_call: TRBJ2-2
cdr3_nt: TGCGCCAGCAGCCGCGGGGGTGAAGGGTCGATCACCGGGGAGCTGTTTTTT
cdr3_aa: CASSRGGEGSITGELFF

v_call: TRBV7-9
clone_size: few
d_call: TRBD1
j_call: TRBJ2-1
cdr3_nt: TGTGCCAGCAGCTTACCGACAGGGGGGGAACACGATGAGCAGTTCTTC
cdr3_aa: CASSLPTGGEHDEQFF

v_call: TRBV12-3/TRBV12-4
clone_size: few
d_call: -
j_call: TRBJ2-4
cdr3_nt: TGTGCCAGCACTTTGTTAACTCTAGCCAAAAACATTCAGTACTTC
cdr3_aa: CASTLLTLAKNIQYF

v_call: TRBV5-7
clone_size: -
d_call: TRBD2
j_call: TRBJ2-5
cdr3_nt: TGTGCCAGCGGCAACTTTTATCACAGGGTCGTACTAGCGGCGGGAGAGACCCAGTACTTC
cdr3_aa: CASGNFYHRVVLAAGETQYF

v_call: TRBV28
clone_size: -
d_call: -
j_call: TRBJ1-1
cdr3_nt: TGTGCCAGCAGTCCTCAGGACGGAGTGAACACTGAAGCTTTCTTT
cdr3_aa: CASSPQDGVNTEAFF

v_call: TRBV14
clone_size: -
d_call: TRBD2
j_call: TRBJ2-5
cdr3_nt: TGTGCCAGCAGCCAGCCCGGGACTAGGGTAAAAAAGACCCAGTACTTC
cdr3_aa: CASSQPGTRVKKTQYF

v_call: TRBV7-2
clone_size: once
d_call: TRBD2
j_call: TRBJ2-4
cdr3_nt: TGTGCCAGCAGATTCCGGGAGGGAGCCAAAAACATTCAGTACTTC
cdr3_aa: CASRFREGAKNIQYF

v_call: TRBV5-1
clone_size: few
d_call: TRBD2
j_call: TRBJ2-1
cdr3_nt: TGCGCCAGCAGCGGGGGACTAGCAGGGAATGAGCAGTTCTTC
cdr3_aa: CASSGGLAGNEQFF

v_call: TRBV29-1
clone_size: -
d_call: -
j_call: TRBJ2-1
cdr3_nt: TGCAGCGTTGTTGCTTCCTACAATGAGCAGTTCTTC
cdr3_aa: CSVVASYNEQFF

v_call: TRBV2
clone_size: -
d_call: TRBD1
j_call: TRBJ2-1
cdr3_nt: TGTGCCAGCAGTATCGCCAGGGGGAATGAGCAGTTCTTC
cdr3_aa: CASSIARGNEQFF

v_call: TRBV21-1
clone_size: -
d_call: -
j_call: TRBJ1-2
cdr3_nt: TGTGCCAGCAGATACCGGGACAGGTATAGGCCCGTTAACTATGGCTACACCTTC
cdr3_aa: CASRYRDRYRPVNYGYTF

v_call: TRBV15
clone_size: -
d_call: -
j_call: TRBJ2-7
cdr3_nt: TGTGCCACTAGCAGAGATCGGGCCACCTACGAGCAGTACTTC
cdr3_aa: CATSRDRATYEQYF

v_call: TRBV11-2
clone_size: once
d_call: -
j_call: TRBJ1-4
cdr3_nt: TGTGCCAGCAGCTTAGATACAGGCCGTAATGAAAAACTGTTTTTT
cdr3_aa: CASSLDTGRNEKLFF

v_call: TRBV30
clone_size: -
d_call: TRBD2
j_call: TRBJ2-5
cdr3_nt: TGTGCCTTGACGGGGGGGCAGGAGACCCAGTACTTC
cdr3_aa: CALTGGQETQYF

v_call: TRBV6-4
clone_size: once
d_call: -
j_call: TRBJ2-3
cdr3_nt: TGTGCCAGCAGGACTCCAGGGAAGAGTATCATAGGCACAGATACGCAGTATTTT
cdr3_aa: CASRTPGKSIIGTDTQYF

v_call: TRBV5-1
clone_size: -
d_call: TRBD1
j_call: TRBJ2-7
cdr3_nt: TGCGCCAGCAGCCCGCAGGGACAGGGACCCAACGAGCAGTACTTC
cdr3_aa: CASSPQGQGPNEQYF

v_call: TRBV27
clone_size: -
d_call: TRBD1
j_call: TRBJ2-2
cdr3_nt: TGTGCCAGCAGTTTAACAGGGGGCCTGAACACCGGGGAGCTGTTTTTT
cdr3_aa: CASSLTGGLNTGELFF

v_call: TRBV5-1
clone_size: -
d_call: TRBD1
j_call: TRBJ2-5
cdr3_nt: TGCGCCAGCAAACCGGACAGGGGGACCCCCAAAGAGACCCAGTACTTC
cdr3_aa: CASKPDRGTPKETQYF

v_call: TRBV7-6
clone_size: once
d_call: -
j_call: TRBJ2-1
cdr3_nt: TGTGCCAGCAGCTCCCTAGAGGGAAGTGTAGTCTATGAGCAGTTCTTC
cdr3_aa: CASSSLEGSVVYEQFF

v_call: TRBV5-1
clone_size: -
d_call: -
j_call: TRBJ1-6
cdr3_nt: TGCGCCAGCAGCTTGACGACGGGCATCTCCTATAATTCACCCCTCCACTTT
cdr3_aa: CASSLTTGISYNSPLHF

v_call: TRBV7-2
clone_size: -
d_call: TRBD2
j_call: TRBJ2-1
cdr3_nt: TGTGCCAGCAGCTTAAGACTAGCGGGGGGGACTTCCTACAATGAGCAGTTCTTC
cdr3_aa: CASSLRLAGGTSYNEQFF